The T cell receptor (beta chain) under discussion was sequenced for a study of T cell responses to AZD1222 COVID-19 vaccine. As for the study in general: The analysis combined second doses at about 4 or about 12 weeks. Study findings and constraints: Donors were largely white British and mainly female; clonal diversity was possibly underestimated.

The data were produced by immunoSEQ multiplex PCR, yet TCRdb's version contains in-frame clones alone and is incomplete. The table records approximately 120,000 clones, roughly nine tenths of them present only once. Of note for this clone: The target antigen is unknown.

The trim removed 5 bases at V and 5 bases at J, leaving 6 bases unmatched. Germline V gene lookup returns CDR1 MNHEY and CDR2 SMNVEV (reference sequence). CDR3 length equals 14 residues. The specimen was peripheral blood, collected on day 0 of AZD1222 vaccination. The clonotype was recovered from an adult in good health. This chain joins TRBV27 and TRBJ2-1, with 7 bases matching TRBD2. The chain's CDR3 is CASSLAASHNEQFF. The CDR3 DNA reads as TGTGCCAGCAGTCTAGCGGCTTCCCACAATGAGCAGTTCTTC.